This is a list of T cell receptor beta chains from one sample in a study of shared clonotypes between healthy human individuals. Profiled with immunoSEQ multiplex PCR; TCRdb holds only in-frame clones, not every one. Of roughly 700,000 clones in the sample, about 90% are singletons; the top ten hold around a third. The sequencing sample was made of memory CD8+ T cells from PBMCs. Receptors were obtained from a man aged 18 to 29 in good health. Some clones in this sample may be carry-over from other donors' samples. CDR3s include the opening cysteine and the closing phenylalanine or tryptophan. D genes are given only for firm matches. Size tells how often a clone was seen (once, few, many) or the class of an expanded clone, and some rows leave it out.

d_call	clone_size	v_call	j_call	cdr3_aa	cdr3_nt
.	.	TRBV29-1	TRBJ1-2	CSARSYGYTF	TGCAGCGCAAGGAGTTATGGCTACACCTTC
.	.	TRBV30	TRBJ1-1	CACLGRGRGDTEAFF	TGTGCCTGCCTAGGACGAGGTAGGGGGGACACTGAAGCTTTCTTT
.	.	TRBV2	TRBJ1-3	CASMRDYRAAPGNTIYF	TGTGCCAGCATGAGGGATTACAGGGCAGCCCCTGGAAACACCATATATTTT
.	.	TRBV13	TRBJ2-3	CASSLGLTGRTDTQYF	TGTGCCAGCAGCTTAGGCCTGACGGGACGCACAGATACGCAGTATTTT
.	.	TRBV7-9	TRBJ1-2	CASSLGGDGGYTF	TGTGCCAGCAGCTTAGGGGGGGACGGAGGCTACACCTTC
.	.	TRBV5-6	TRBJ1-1	CASSFMGKGVAFF	TGTGCCAGCAGCTTCATGGGGAAAGGAGTAGCTTTCTTT
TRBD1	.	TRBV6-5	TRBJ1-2	CASSYQGGTMMDGYTF	TGTGCCAGCAGTTACCAGGGGGGGACTATGATGGATGGCTACACCTTC
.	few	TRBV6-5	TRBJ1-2	CASSDWGPANYGYTF	TGTGCCAGCAGCGACTGGGGACCAGCTAACTATGGCTACACCTTC
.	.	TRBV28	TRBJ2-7	CASSAHTRYEQYF	TGTGCCAGCAGTGCCCATACGAGGTACGAGCAGTACTTC
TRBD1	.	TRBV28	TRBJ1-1	CASSSSGWGQGAVRNTEAFF	TGTGCCAGCAGTTCCTCCGGATGGGGACAGGGGGCGGTCCGGAACACTGAAGCTTTCTTT
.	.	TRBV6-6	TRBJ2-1	CASSYGLGSSYNEQFF	TGTGCCAGCAGTTACGGGTTGGGGAGCTCCTACAATGAGCAGTTCTTC
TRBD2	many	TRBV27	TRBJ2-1	CASSLQRLAGPYNEQFF	TGTGCCAGCAGCCTCCAAAGACTAGCGGGACCCTACAATGAGCAGTTCTTC
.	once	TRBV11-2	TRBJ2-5	CASSLDAEEQYF	TGTGCCAGCAGCTTAGATGCGGAAGAGCAGTACTTC
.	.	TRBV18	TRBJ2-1	CASSPKNSSYNEQFF	TGTGCCAGCTCACCTAAAAACAGCTCCTACAATGAGCAGTTCTTC
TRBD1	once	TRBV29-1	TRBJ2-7	CSAETGTGPYEQYF	TGCAGCGCCGAGACCGGGACAGGACCCTACGAGCAGTACTTC
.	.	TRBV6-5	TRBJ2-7	CASRDTSLPYEQYF	TGTGCCAGCAGAGACACAAGCCTCCCCTACGAGCAGTACTTC
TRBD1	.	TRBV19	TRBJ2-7	CASSPRQGALDEQYF	TGTGCCAGTAGTCCCAGACAGGGGGCTTTAGACGAGCAGTACTTC
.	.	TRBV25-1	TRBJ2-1	CASGWAGGGNEQFF	TGTGCCAGCGGGTGGGCCGGAGGGGGCAATGAGCAGTTCTTC
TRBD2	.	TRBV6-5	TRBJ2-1	CASSYSTASGSNEQFF	TGTGCCAGCAGTTACTCGACAGCTAGCGGGAGCAATGAGCAGTTCTTC
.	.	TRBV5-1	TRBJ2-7	CASSSSRTELIYEQYF	TGCGCCAGCAGCTCCTCAAGGACAGAACTTATCTACGAGCAGTACTTC
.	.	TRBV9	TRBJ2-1	CASSMEGPSRDEQFF	TGTGCCAGCAGCATGGAGGGCCCCTCCAGGGATGAGCAGTTCTTC
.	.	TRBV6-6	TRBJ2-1	CASSVRDSGLYNEQFF	TGTGCCAGCAGTGTAAGAGATAGTGGGTTATACAATGAGCAGTTCTTC
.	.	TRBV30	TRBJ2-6	CAQGTSYSGANVLTF	TGTGCCCAGGGGACGTCTTACTCGGGGGCCAACGTCCTGACTTTC
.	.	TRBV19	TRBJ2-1	CASSPRGGKVYNEQFF	TGTGCCAGTAGTCCCCGGGGCGGGAAAGTCTACAATGAGCAGTTCTTC
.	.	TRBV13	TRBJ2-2	CASSGGPGTGELFF	TGTGCCAGCAGTGGGGGGCCGGGCACCGGGGAGCTGTTTTTT
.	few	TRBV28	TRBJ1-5	CASNQGNQPQHF	TGTGCCAGCAACCAGGGTAATCAGCCCCAGCATTTT
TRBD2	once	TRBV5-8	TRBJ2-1	CASSLTSGSALSYNEQFF	TGTGCCAGCAGCTTGACTAGCGGGAGCGCCCTTTCCTACAATGAGCAGTTCTTC
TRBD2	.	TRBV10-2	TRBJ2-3	CASRMRTRLDTQYF	TGCGCCAGCAGGATGAGGACTAGGCTAGATACGCAGTATTTT
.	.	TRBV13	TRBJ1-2	CASSPSAYGYTF	TGTGCCAGCAGCCCCTCGGCCTATGGCTACACCTTC
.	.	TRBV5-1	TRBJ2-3	CASSLASGGAPGDTQYF	TGCGCCAGCAGCTTGGCCTCCGGGGGAGCCCCTGGGGATACGCAGTATTTT
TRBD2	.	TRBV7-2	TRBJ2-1	CASSLMLSGSYVNEQFF	TGTGCCAGCAGCTTAATGCTTAGCGGGAGCTACGTCAATGAGCAGTTCTTC
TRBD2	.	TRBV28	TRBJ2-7	CASSFRGRGNEQYF	TGTGCCAGCAGTTTTCGGGGGAGGGGAAACGAGCAGTACTTC
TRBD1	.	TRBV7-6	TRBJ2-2	CASSERQGSTGELFF	TGTGCCAGCAGCGAGAGACAGGGGTCCACCGGGGAGCTGTTTTTT
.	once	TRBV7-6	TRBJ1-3	CASSLSRGQGIFAGNTIYF	TGTGCCAGCAGCTTATCAAGAGGGCAGGGAATATTTGCTGGAAACACCATATATTTT
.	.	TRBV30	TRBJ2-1	CAWSLRSNYNEQFF	TGTGCCTGGAGTCTTCGGTCGAACTACAATGAGCAGTTCTTC
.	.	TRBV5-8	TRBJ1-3	CASSSVGTIYF	TGTGCCAGCAGCTCGGTGGGCACCATATATTTT
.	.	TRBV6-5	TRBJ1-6	CASAKGGVSPLHF	TGTGCCAGTGCTAAGGGGGGCGTTTCACCCCTCCACTTT
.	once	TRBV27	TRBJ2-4	CASSLGGGVAKNIQYF	TGTGCCAGCAGTTTGGGGGGCGGGGTCGCCAAAAACATTCAGTACTTC